This T cell receptor (beta chain) came from a study of CD8+ T cells in alopecia areata. The overall study: Treated patients received oral tofacitinib, 5 to 10 mg twice daily. The study's findings and limits: One nonresponder leaves baseline CD8+ expansion's link to response uncertain.

This clone has a handful of counts. The antigen remains undetermined. The V end was cut by 5 bases, the J end by 8 bases, with 19 bases between. Germline V gene data show CDR1 as SEHNR and CDR2 as FQNEAQ (reference sequence). This CDR3 spans 15 amino acids. Treatment of the sample: oral pan-JAK inhibitor, 5-10 mg twice daily. PBMC-derived CD4+ and CD8+ T cells were sorted. cDNA reverse transcribed from extracted RNA served as the sequencing template. Libraries were prepared by immunoSEQ multiplex PCR; TCRdb keeps only in-frame clonotypes and omits some of them. The table shows some 110,000 clones, with approximately 52% occurring only once.

The sequenced sample was CD8+ T cells sorted from blood, obtained at week 4, from a patient treated with tofacitinib. This TCR derives from a human donor with alopecia areata. V and J are TRBV7-9 and TRBJ2-1; the D gene is possibly TRBD2 (5 bases). The CDR3 sequence: CASSPPRADLYEQFF. CDR3 in DNA: TGTGCCAGCAGCCCCCCCAGAGCGGACCTATATGAGCAGTTCTTC.